The present T cell receptor (beta chain) was sequenced within a study of T cell responses to AZD1222 COVID-19 vaccine listed by TCRdb under 2021. With respect to the entire study: A total of under 250 trial participants underwent TCR sequencing, of whom nearly 210 had received two doses of AZD1222 and around 26 had received two doses of the MenACWY control vaccine. Trial participants were enrolled into age subgroups of 18-55, 56-69 and 70-plus years, which contained approximately 150, 28 and 58 TCR-sequenced participants, respectively.

The CDR3 regions of human TCRbeta chains were analyzed by immunosequencing. The study's processing was this. Repertoire TCRs were checked for matches against a reference library of SARS-CoV-2-specific TCRs that had been generated using the MIRA antigen-specificity platform. Breadth was defined as the fraction of unique TCRs that were SARS-CoV-2-associated. Depth was defined as the fraction of total T cells that were SARS-CoV-2-associated. Each spike-specific TCR was assigned to its reactive spike region and to a CD4 or CD8 class using the MIRA data. Log10-transformed breadth and depth values were compared by one-way ANOVA with Sidak's multiple comparisons tests. TCRdb took this table from immuneACCESS and kept in-frame rearrangements with V and J called. Such tables lack part of the clones; where checked against another copy, unresolved V genes explain under half of the gap, and the rest is unexplained. That table supplies the V and J calls and clone size; D and trimming were determined from the DNA. The sample table lists over 150,000 clones, approximately 88% of them with a count of one. 1.1% of the sample rests with the top ten.

The sample's time point label, in plain terms: about 28 days (+/-7) after the second vaccine dose. Because spike-specific TCR depth and breadth did not differ between the two schedules, AZD1222 recipients who got a second dose at roughly 4 weeks were pooled with those who got a second dose at roughly 12 weeks. Vaccinee samples came from UK trials COV001 and COV002, including a single-blind randomized controlled phase 2/3 trial of AZD1222 (ChAdOx1 nCoV-19) in healthy adults. For TCRbeta chain sequencing, PBMC samples from trial participants were taken at day 0 and at day 28 after the second dose. Overall results and qualifications from the work: CD4 TCRs associated with the vaccine covered the entire spike protein, and the dominant responses were in regions 160-218 and 743-854. In the small 56-69-year group, the increase in depth fell short of significance, most likely because of low power. After two AZD1222 doses, spike-specific TCR breadth and depth were significantly higher than at day 0 and than in MenACWY recipients. Nearly half of unique spike-specific TCRs reportedly recognized epitopes outside regions mutated in the B.1.351 and B.1.1.7 variants. Only five to seven AZD1222 recipients were SARS-CoV-2 seropositive at baseline, limiting conclusions about previously exposed vaccinees. No day 14 peak-response samples were available, so repertoires were characterized only after the peak T cell response. Most participants were white British and females outnumbered males, and the authors suggested that clonal diversity may have been underestimated.

The germline V gene sets CDR1 to SNHLY and CDR2 to FYNNEI. The CDR3, from cysteine to phenylalanine, totals 9 residues. Kept here is only the CDR3 DNA, which spans 27 bases and is read in frame from base 1. The V and J ends are trimmed by 5 bases and 12 bases, leaving 7 bases between them. This clone was seen a few times. It has no known antigen specificity. Base quality data are lacking; no much larger clone is found one base away. The receptor was isolated from an adult who received the AZD1222 COVID-19 vaccine. The source was peripheral blood, collected 28 days after the second AZD1222 dose. The V gene is TRBV2 and the J gene is TRBJ1-2; the D gene is unclear. The DNA sequence is as follows: TGTGCCAGCAGTTGGCCACACACCTTC. This sequence encodes CASSWPHTF.